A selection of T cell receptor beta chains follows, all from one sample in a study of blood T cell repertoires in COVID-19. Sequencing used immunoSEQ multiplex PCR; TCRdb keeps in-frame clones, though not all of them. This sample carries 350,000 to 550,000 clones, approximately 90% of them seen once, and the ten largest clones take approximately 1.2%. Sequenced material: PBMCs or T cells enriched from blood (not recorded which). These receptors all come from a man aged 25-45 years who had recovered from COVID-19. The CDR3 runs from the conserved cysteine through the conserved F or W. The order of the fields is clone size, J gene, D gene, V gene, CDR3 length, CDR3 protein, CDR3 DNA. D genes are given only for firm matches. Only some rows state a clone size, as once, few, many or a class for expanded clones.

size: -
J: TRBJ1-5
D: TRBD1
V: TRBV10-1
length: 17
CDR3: CASSEPEPGQDEQPQHF
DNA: TGCGCCAGCAGTGAGCCGGAACCTGGACAGGACGAACAGCCCCAGCATTTT

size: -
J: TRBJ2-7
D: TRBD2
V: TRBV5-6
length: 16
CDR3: CASSVIAGVISYEQYF
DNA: TGTGCCAGCAGCGTTATAGCGGGAGTGATCTCCTACGAGCAGTACTTC

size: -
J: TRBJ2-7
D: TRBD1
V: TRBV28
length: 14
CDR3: CASSPGQGPYEQYF
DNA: TGTGCCAGTTCCCCGGGACAGGGGCCCTACGAGCAGTACTTC

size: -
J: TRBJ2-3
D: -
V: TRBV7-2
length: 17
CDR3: CASSPQPNSRHTDTQYF
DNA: TGTGCCAGCAGCCCGCAGCCGAATTCGAGGCACACAGATACGCAGTATTTT

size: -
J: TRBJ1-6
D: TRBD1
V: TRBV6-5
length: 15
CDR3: CASSLTTGGNSPLHF
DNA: TGTGCCAGCAGTTTGACTACAGGGGGCAATTCACCCCTCCACTTT

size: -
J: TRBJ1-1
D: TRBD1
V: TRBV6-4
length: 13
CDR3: CASGTGQGTEAFF
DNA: TGTGCCAGCGGAACGGGACAGGGGACTGAAGCTTTCTTT

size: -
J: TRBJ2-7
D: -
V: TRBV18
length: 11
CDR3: CASSQTYEQYF
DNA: TGTGCCAGCTCTCAGACCTACGAGCAGTACTTC

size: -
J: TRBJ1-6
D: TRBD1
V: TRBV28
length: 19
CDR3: CASSLRPRRTGQSSSPLHF
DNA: TGTGCCAGCAGTTTAAGGCCGCGCAGGACAGGGCAAAGCAGTTCACCCCTCCACTTT

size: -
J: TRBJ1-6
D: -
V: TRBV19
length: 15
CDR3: CASSLGQGSISPLHF
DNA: TGTGCCAGTAGTCTCGGCCAGGGGAGTATTTCACCCCTCCACTTT

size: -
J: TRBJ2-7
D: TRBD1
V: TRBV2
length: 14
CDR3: CASSETGGFYEQYF
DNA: TGTGCCAGCAGTGAGACAGGGGGTTTTTACGAGCAGTACTTC

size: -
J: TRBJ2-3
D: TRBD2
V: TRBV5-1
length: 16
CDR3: CASSRTSGPSTDTQYF
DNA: TGCGCCAGCAGCAGGACTAGCGGTCCTAGCACAGATACGCAGTATTTT

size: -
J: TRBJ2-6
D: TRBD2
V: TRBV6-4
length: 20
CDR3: CASSVAPGLAGLSGANVLTF
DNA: TGTGCCAGCAGTGTCGCTCCCGGACTAGCGGGCCTCTCTGGGGCCAACGTCCTGACTTTC

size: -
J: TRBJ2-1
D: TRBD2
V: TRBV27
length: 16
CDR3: CASLAGGPSSYNEQFF
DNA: TGTGCCTCACTAGCGGGAGGACCGAGCTCCTACAATGAGCAGTTCTTC

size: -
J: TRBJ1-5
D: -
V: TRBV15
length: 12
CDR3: CATSPVNQPQHF
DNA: TGTGCCACCTCCCCAGTCAATCAGCCCCAGCATTTT

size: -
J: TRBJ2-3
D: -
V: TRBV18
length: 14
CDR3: CASSPGLPTDTQYF
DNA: TGTGCCAGCTCACCGGGACTTCCCACAGATACGCAGTATTTT

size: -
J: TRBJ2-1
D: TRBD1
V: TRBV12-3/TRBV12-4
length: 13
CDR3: CVTRTGGNNEQFF
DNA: TGTGTAACGAGGACAGGGGGGAACAATGAGCAGTTCTTC

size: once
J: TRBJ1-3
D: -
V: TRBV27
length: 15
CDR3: CASSLTQGIGNTIYF
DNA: TGTGCCAGCAGTTTAACCCAGGGGATTGGAAACACCATATATTTT

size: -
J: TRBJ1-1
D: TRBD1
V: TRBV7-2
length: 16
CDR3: CASSLGDREVDTEAFF
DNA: TGTGCCAGCAGCTTAGGGGACAGGGAGGTTGACACTGAAGCTTTCTTT

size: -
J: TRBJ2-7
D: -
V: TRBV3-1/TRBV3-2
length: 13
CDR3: CASSQRERYEQYF
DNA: TGTGCCAGCAGCCAACGAGAACGCTACGAGCAGTACTTC

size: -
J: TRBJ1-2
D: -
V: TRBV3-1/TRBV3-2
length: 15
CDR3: CASSQDWAGVGGYTF
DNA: TGTGCCAGCAGCCAAGATTGGGCAGGGGTCGGTGGCTACACCTTC

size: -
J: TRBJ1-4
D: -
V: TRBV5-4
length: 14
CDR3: CASSSGLSSEKLFF
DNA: TGTGCCAGCAGCTCGGGACTCTCGTCTGAAAAACTGTTTTTT

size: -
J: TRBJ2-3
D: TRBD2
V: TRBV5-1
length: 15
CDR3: CASRKLAGVTDTQYF
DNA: TGCGCCAGCAGGAAGCTAGCGGGAGTGACAGATACGCAGTATTTT

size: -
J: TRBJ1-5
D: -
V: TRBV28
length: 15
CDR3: CASSLAGVGNQPQHF
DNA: TGTGCCAGCAGTTTAGCGGGGGTGGGTAATCAGCCCCAGCATTTT

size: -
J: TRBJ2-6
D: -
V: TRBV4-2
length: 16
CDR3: CASSQDRGMGANVLTF
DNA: TGTGCCAGCAGCCAAGACCGGGGGATGGGGGCCAACGTCCTGACTTTC

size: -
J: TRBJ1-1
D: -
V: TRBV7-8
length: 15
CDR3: CASSLVSGVNTEAFF
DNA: TGTGCCAGCAGCTTAGTATCGGGGGTGAACACTGAAGCTTTCTTT

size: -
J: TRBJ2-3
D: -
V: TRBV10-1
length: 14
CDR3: CASSERDFTDTQYF
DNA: TGCGCCAGCAGTGAAAGGGACTTTACAGATACGCAGTATTTT

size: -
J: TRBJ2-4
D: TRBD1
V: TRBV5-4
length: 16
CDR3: CASSLAGGRIGNIQYF
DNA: TGTGCCAGCAGCCTGGCAGGGGGAAGGATCGGAAACATTCAGTACTTC

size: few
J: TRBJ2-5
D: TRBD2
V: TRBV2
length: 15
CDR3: CASRRLAGGYETQYF
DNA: TGTGCCAGCAGAAGACTAGCGGGAGGGTACGAGACCCAGTACTTC

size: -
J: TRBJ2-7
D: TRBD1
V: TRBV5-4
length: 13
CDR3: CASRDRAPVEQYF
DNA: TGTGCCAGCAGAGACAGGGCCCCTGTTGAGCAGTACTTC

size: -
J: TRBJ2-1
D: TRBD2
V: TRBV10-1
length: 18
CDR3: CASSEREGTGGLHNEQFF
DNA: TGCGCCAGCAGTGAGCGCGAGGGAACGGGAGGGCTCCACAATGAGCAGTTCTTC

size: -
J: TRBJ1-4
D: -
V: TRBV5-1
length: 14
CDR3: CASSLGAMDEKLFF
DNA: TGCGCCAGCAGCTTGGGTGCTATGGATGAAAAACTGTTTTTT

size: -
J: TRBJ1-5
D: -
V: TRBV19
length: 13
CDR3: CASSIGGHQPQHF
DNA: TGTGCCAGTAGTATCGGGGGGCATCAGCCCCAGCATTTT

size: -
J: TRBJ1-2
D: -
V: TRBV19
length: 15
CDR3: CASSIWQASSGGYTF
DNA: TGTGCCAGTAGTATTTGGCAGGCCTCAAGCGGTGGCTACACCTTC

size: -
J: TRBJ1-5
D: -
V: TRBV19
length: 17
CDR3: CASSTTWGGVSNQPQHF
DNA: TGTGCCAGTAGTACGACGTGGGGAGGGGTGAGCAATCAGCCCCAGCATTTT

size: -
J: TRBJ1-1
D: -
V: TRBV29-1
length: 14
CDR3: CSADRTVYGAEAFF
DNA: TGCAGCGCGGACAGAACGGTATACGGGGCTGAAGCTTTCTTT

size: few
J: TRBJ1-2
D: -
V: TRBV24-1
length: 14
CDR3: CATKRGSGDYGYTF
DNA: TGTGCCACAAAGCGAGGGTCCGGGGACTATGGCTACACCTTC

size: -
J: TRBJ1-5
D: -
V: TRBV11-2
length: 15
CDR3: CASSLEGGGNQPQHF
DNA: TGTGCCAGCAGCTTAGAAGGGGGAGGCAATCAGCCCCAGCATTTT

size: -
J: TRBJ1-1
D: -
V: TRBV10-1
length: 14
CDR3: CASSGGGAATEAFF
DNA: TGCGCCAGCAGTGGTGGAGGGGCGGCCACTGAAGCTTTCTTT

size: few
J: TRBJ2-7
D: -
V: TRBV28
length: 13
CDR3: CASSPTTRAEQYF
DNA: TGTGCCAGCAGTCCGACCACGAGGGCCGAGCAGTACTTC

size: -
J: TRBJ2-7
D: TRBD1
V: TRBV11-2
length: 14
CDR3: CASRSPDRGYEQYF
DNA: TGTGCCAGCAGGTCCCCGGACAGGGGATACGAGCAGTACTTC

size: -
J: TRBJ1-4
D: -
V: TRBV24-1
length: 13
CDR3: CATGGPSGEKLFF
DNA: TGTGCCACCGGAGGGCCTAGCGGTGAAAAACTGTTTTTT

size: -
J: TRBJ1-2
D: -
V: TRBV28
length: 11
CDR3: CASSRRGGYTF
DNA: TGTGCCAGCAGCCGGAGGGGAGGCTACACCTTC

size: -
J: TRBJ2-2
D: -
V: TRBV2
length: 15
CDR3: CASSEGRGVTGELFF
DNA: TGTGCCAGCTCGGAGGGGCGTGGAGTCACCGGGGAGCTGTTTTTT

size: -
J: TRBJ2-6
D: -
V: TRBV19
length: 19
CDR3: CASSISSPRLGSGANVLTF
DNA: TGTGCCAGTAGTATCTCGTCGCCGCGCCTAGGCTCTGGGGCCAACGTCCTGACTTTC

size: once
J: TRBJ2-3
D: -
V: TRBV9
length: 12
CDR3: CASSDLTDTQYF
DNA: TGTGCCAGCAGCGACCTAACAGATACGCAGTATTTT

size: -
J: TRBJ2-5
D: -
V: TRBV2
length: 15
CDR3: CASSEALTRQETQYF
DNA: TGTGCCAGCAGTGAAGCGCTTACTAGACAAGAGACCCAGTACTTC

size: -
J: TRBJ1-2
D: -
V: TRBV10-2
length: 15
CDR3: CASSESGGNFYGYTF
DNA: TGCGCCAGCAGTGAGTCGGGGGGGAACTTCTATGGCTACACCTTC

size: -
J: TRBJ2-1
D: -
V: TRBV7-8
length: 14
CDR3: CASSLRGMYNEQFF
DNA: TGTGCCAGCAGCTTAAGGGGGATGTACAATGAGCAGTTCTTC

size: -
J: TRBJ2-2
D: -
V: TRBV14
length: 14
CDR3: CASSRSRNTGELFF
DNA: TGTGCCAGCAGCCGGTCCAGAAACACCGGGGAGCTGTTTTTT

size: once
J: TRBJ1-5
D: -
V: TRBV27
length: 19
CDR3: CASSIPSGGNGCQNQPQHF
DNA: TGTGCCAGCAGTATCCCGTCTGGAGGGAATGGGTGTCAAAATCAGCCCCAGCATTTT

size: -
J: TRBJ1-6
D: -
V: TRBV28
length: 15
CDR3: CASSLLLGRHSPLHF
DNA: TGTGCCAGCAGTTTATTGCTGGGCCGACATTCACCCCTCCACTTT

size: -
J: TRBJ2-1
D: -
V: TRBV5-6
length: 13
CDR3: CASSLGQSNEQFF
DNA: TGTGCCAGCAGCTTGGGACAGAGCAATGAGCAGTTCTTC

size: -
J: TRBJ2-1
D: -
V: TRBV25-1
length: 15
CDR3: CASSSTRHPYNEQFF
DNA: TGTGCCAGCAGTTCCACTCGACACCCTTACAATGAGCAGTTCTTC

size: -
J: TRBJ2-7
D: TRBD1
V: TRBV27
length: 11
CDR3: CASSTGAEQYF
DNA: TGTGCCAGCAGTACAGGGGCCGAGCAGTACTTC

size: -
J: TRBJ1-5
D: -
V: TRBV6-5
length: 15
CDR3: CASSYSWGAGQPQHF
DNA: TGTGCCAGCAGTTACTCGTGGGGCGCGGGACAGCCCCAGCATTTT

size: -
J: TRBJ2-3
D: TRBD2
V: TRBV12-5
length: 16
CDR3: CASGLRLAGVKDTQYF
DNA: TGTGCTAGTGGTTTGAGGCTAGCGGGAGTAAAAGATACGCAGTATTTT

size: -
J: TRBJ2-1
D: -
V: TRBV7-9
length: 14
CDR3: CASSGSPSYNEQFF
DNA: TGTGCCAGCTCCGGGTCGCCCTCCTACAATGAGCAGTTCTTC

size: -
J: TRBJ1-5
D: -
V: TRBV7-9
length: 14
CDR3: CASSPSGGNQPQHF
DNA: TGTGCCAGCAGCCCGTCGGGGGGAAATCAGCCCCAGCATTTT

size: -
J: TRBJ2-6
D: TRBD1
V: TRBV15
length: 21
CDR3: CATSRDLQGASYPSGANVLTF
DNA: TGTGCCACCAGCAGAGATCTACAGGGGGCTTCCTATCCCTCTGGGGCCAACGTCCTGACTTTC